Following are 30 T cell receptor beta chains from one sample sequenced in a study of T cells in tumors after PD-1 blockade. Method: immunoSEQ multiplex PCR; TCRdb's copy keeps in-frame clones and lacks some. Found here are 13,000 to 15,000 clones, roughly 70% of them singletons; the top ten hold about 30%. The sample consisted of tumor tissue, taken after anti-PD-1 treatment. The receptors originated from a human donor with cutaneous squamous cell carcinoma.

The rearrangement uses TRBV5-4 and TRBJ2-3, with 14 bases aligning to TRBD2. Germline trimming cut 3 bases from V and 6 bases from J; bases unmatched to any gene: 0. Germline loops: CDR1 SGHNT, CDR2 YYREEE (reference sequence). The CDR3 is 14 residues long. DNA for the CDR3: TGTGCCAGCAGCTGGACTAGCGGGGGGGATACGCAGTATTTT. It specifies CASSWTSGGDTQYF.

The chain is built from TRBV9 and TRBJ2-7; no definite D call. The length of the CDR3 is 15 residues. Germline CDR1 reads SGDLS; CDR2 reads YYNGEE. Trimming left V 0 bases short and J 3 bases short, with 13 bases between. The CDR3 reads CASSVAVTDNYEQYF. The CDR3 nucleotides are TGTGCCAGCAGCGTAGCCGTGACGGATAACTACGAGCAGTACTTC.

The chain is built from TRBV7-2 and TRBJ2-3, with TRBD2 identical over 7 bases. This CDR3 region has 16 residues. Trimming took 5 bases from V and 4 from J; bases not matched to a gene: 12. Germline V gene sequence: CDR1 SGHTA, CDR2 FQGNSA. The CDR3 region is CASSVPGGGNADTQYF. The CDR3 coding sequence is TGTGCCAGCAGCGTACCCGGGGGAGGGAACGCAGATACGCAGTATTTT.

This sequence joins TRBV6-5 and TRBJ2-3; perhaps TRBD2 as D (6 bases). Per germline, CDR1 MNHEY and CDR2 SVGAGI. CDR3 size: 12 residues. V lost 6 bases, J lost 6 bases, and 10 bases lay in between. The CDR3 nucleotides are TGTGCCAGCAGGGGGGGTTGGGATACGCAGTATTTT. This gives the protein CASRGGWDTQYF.

This clone was recorded only once. The rearrangement links TRBV7-8 to TRBJ1-2; D is possibly TRBD1 (5 bases). Germline V CDR1 and CDR2: SGHVS, FQNEAQ. The CDR3 runs 13 residues. Trimming took 5 bases from V and 6 from J, leaving 13 bases between them. The CDR3 nucleotides read TGTGCCAGCAGCATGGGACTGCCCCATGGCTACACCTTC. It translates to CASSMGLPHGYTF.

This clone is judged medium-sized (0.01 to 0.1%). The chain uses TRBV2 and TRBJ2-2, with a weak D call TRBD1 (5 bases). Trimming shortened V by 2 bases and J by 3 bases, and 10 bases separated the two germline ends. The CDR3 sequence is 15 residues long. Germline CDR1 SNHLY, CDR2 FYNNEI. CDR3 coding DNA: TGTGCCAGCAGTGAAAGTGGGGCCTACACCGGGGAGCTGTTTTTT. Protein: CASSESGAYTGELFF. The variable domain in full, with the rest retrieved from reference TRBV2 and TRBJ2-2, is EPEVTQTPSHQVTQMGQEVILRCVPISNHLYFYWYRQILGQKVEFLVSFYNNEISEKSEIFDDQFSVERPDGSNFTLKIRSTKLEDSAMYFCASSESGAYTGELFFGEGSRLTVL.

The chain is built from TRBV7-9 and TRBJ2-6, with D maybe TRBD1 (6 bases). The V gene lost 8 bases and the J gene lost 2 bases, with 16 bases spanning the gap. The CDR3 runs 16 residues. Germline values: CDR1 SEHNR, CDR2 FQNEAQ (reference sequence). The CDR3 here is CASLIFGGPGANVLTF. As DNA, the CDR3 is TGTGCCAGCCTGATATTTGGGGGCCCTGGGGCCAACGTCCTGACTTTC.

Judged by abundance, this clone is medium-sized (0.01 to 0.1%). The chain has TRBV19 and TRBJ2-1, with TRBD2 identical over 11 bases. J lost 6 bases, V lost 2 bases, and 9 bases had no gene match. CDR3 length: 17 amino acids. CDR1 LNHDA and CDR2 SQIVND come from the germline V gene (reference sequence). The CDR3 loop reads CASSIFGTSGGVNEQFF. CDR3 in DNA: TGTGCCAGTAGTATATTCGGGACTAGCGGCGGGGTCAATGAGCAGTTCTTC.

This clone was seen once. The CDR3 bases are TGTGCCAGCAGCCAAGACAAACCCCTTTTTTCTAACTATGGCTACACCTTC. Translation: CASSQDKPLFSNYGYTF. This chain links TRBV3-1 (or the pseudogene TRBV3-2) with TRBJ1-2, with unresolved D. Trimming took off 0 bases at V and 0 bases at J, with 14 bases between the two ends. CDR1 is LGHDT and CDR2 is YNNKEL in the germline V gene (reference sequence). This CDR3 has 17 amino acids.

V gene TRBV6-1 combines with J gene TRBJ1-3; 9 nucleotides align to TRBD1. This CDR3 region has 17 residues. Germline V gene sequence: CDR1 MNHNS, CDR2 SASEGT. V lost 0 bases and J lost 0; bases outside the gene matches: 3. CDR3 in DNA: TGTGCCAGCAGTGAAGCGATGACAGGGGGCTCTGGAAACACCATATATTTT. Translating it yields CASSEAMTGGSGNTIYF.

The chain combines TRBV6-5 with TRBJ1-2, with 7 positions matching TRBD1. Trimming took 7 bases from V and 2 from J; bases not matched to a gene: 10. Germline CDR1 reads MNHEY; CDR2 reads SVGAGI. This CDR3 is built from 15 residues. In DNA, the CDR3 is TGTGCCAGCACCGGACAGGCGACCTCCAACTATGGCTACACCTTC. Its translation: CASTGQATSNYGYTF.

This rearrangement joins TRBV2 to TRBJ1-2; TRBD1 matches at 11 bases. With V trimmed by 6 bases and J by 5 bases, 2 bases remained unmatched. Germline V gene sequence: CDR1 SNHLY, CDR2 FYNNEI. The CDR3 spans 13 residues. The DNA for the CDR3 is TGTGCCAGCAGGGGGACAGGGGGATATGGCTACACCTTC. Its protein is CASRGTGGYGYTF.

V usage is TRBV19 and J usage is TRBJ1-2; 8 nucleotides match TRBD1. The CDR3 extends over 14 amino acids. Germline loops: CDR1 LNHDA, CDR2 SQIVND (reference sequence). With V trimmed by 7 bases and J by 8 bases, 12 bases remained unmatched. In DNA, the CDR3 is TGTGCCAGTACCCAATGGGGCAGGGGGCGAGGCTACACCTTC. It specifies CASTQWGRGRGYTF.

Worth noting for this clone: A junction boundary mismatches the germline segment, possibly from a read error. The chain has TRBV15 and TRBJ2-5; D not resolved. The CDR3 covers 15 residues. Germline CDR1 and CDR2: LNHNV and YYDKDF (reference sequence). This CDR3 reads CATSRDRAPSEAQYF. For the CDR3, the DNA is TGTGCCACCAGCAGAGATAGGGCCCCCTCAGAGGCCCAGTACTTC.

The rearrangement joins TRBV6-2 or TRBV6-3 to TRBJ1-5; no clear D gene. V lost 6 bases and J lost 5, with 11 bases in between. The CDR3 runs 13 residues. Germline loops: CDR1 MNHEY, CDR2 SVGEGT. In DNA form, the CDR3 reads TGTGCCAGCAGCCACGGGAGAGATCAGCCCCAGCATTTT. It is translated as CASSHGRDQPQHF.

This sequence joins TRBV6-2 or TRBV6-3 and TRBJ1-5; D perhaps matches TRBD1 (5 bases). V was cut by 2 bases and J by 6 bases, with 14 bases left in between. Germline-derived CDR1 and CDR2 are MNHEY and SVGEGT. The CDR3 runs to 15 residues. The DNA of the CDR3 is TGTGCCAGCAGTTACGGGCAGGGTTTTCGTCAGCCCCAGCATTTT. Its translation: CASSYGQGFRQPQHF.

The V and J genes are TRBV2 and TRBJ1-4; D perhaps matches TRBD1 (6 bases). Trimming took 4 bases from V and 0 from J, leaving 18 bases between them. In germline, CDR1 is SNHLY, CDR2 FYNNEI. This CDR3 is built from 18 residues. The CDR3: CASSGAGAALATNEKLFF. CDR3 nucleotides: TGTGCCAGCAGTGGGGCAGGGGCCGCCCTCGCAACTAATGAAAAACTGTTTTTT.

This clone was counted a few times. The chain is built from TRBV5-6 and TRBJ2-3; 8 nucleotides agree with TRBD2. J gave up 1 base and V 0 bases, and 4 bases lay outside the gene matches. Germline V gene lookup returns CDR1 SGHDT and CDR2 YYEEEE. The length of the CDR3 is 16 residues. The CDR3 region has the DNA TGTGCCAGCAGCTTGGATAGCGGGACCGGCACAGATACGCAGTATTTT. It is translated as CASSLDSGTGTDTQYF.

The chain has TRBV9 and TRBJ2-3; D uncertain. V gave up 3 bases and J gave up 0 bases, with 17 bases separating them. The CDR3 spans 17 residues. From germline, CDR1 is SGDLS and CDR2 YYNGEE. CDR3 sequence reads: CASSAAWGSSSTDTQYF. The CDR3 DNA reads TGTGCCAGCAGCGCCGCCTGGGGTAGCTCTAGCACAGATACGCAGTATTTT. Full variable domain (remainder filled in from reference TRBV9 and TRBJ2-3): DSGVTQTPKHLITATGQRVTLRCSPRSGDLSVYWYQQSLDQGLQFLIQYYNGEERAKGNILERFSAQQFPDLHSELNLSSLELGDSALYFCASSAAWGSSSTDTQYFGPGTRLTVL.

The rearrangement uses TRBV19 and TRBJ1-1; 10 nucleotides match TRBD1. Per germline, CDR1 LNHDA and CDR2 SQIVND (reference sequence). V lost 5 bases to trimming and J lost 0 bases; unmatched junction nucleotides: 18. The CDR3 extends over 20 amino acids. The CDR3 sequence: CASSFRPTGTGADVNTEAFF. The CDR3 nucleotides are TGTGCCAGTAGTTTTCGACCTACCGGGACAGGGGCTGACGTGAACACTGAAGCTTTCTTT.

The rearrangement joins TRBV30 to TRBJ2-7; the D gene is possibly TRBD2 (7 bases). Trimming took off 2 bases at V and 1 base at J, with 12 bases between the two ends. The CDR3 totals 14 residues. Germline V gives CDR1 GTSNPN, CDR2 SVGIG (reference sequence). CDR3 sequence: CAWSPGGASYEQYF. In nucleotides, the CDR3 is TGTGCCTGGAGTCCGGGGGGCGCTTCCTACGAGCAGTACTTC.

J is TRBJ1-2 and V is TRBV7-8; D might be TRBD1 (6 bases). From germline, CDR1 is SGHVS and CDR2 FQNEAQ. This CDR3 contains 14 residues. V was trimmed by 4 bases and J by 1 base, leaving 10 bases between them. CDR3 sequence reads: CASSSTGSNYGYTF. The CDR3 DNA follows: TGTGCCAGCAGCTCGACAGGAAGTAACTATGGCTACACCTTC.

By proportion, this clone is medium-sized. This chain links TRBV4-2 with TRBJ1-2; no reliable D call. The germline V gene has CDR1 LGHNA and CDR2 YNFKEQ. V was pared by 0 bases and J by 8 bases, with 10 bases between. This CDR3 has 13 amino acids. The CDR3 DNA follows: TGTGCCAGCAGCCAAGAAGCCAACGGGGGCTACACCTTC. Encoded protein: CASSQEANGGYTF.

This clone was observed a single time. This rearrangement joins TRBV6-5 to TRBJ1-4; D is unclear. The CDR3 is made up of 16 amino acids. Looked up from germline, CDR1 is MNHEY and CDR2 is SVGAGI. With 2 bases removed from V and 0 bases from J, the gap between germline ends came to 10 bases. The CDR3 loop reads CASSYLSAATNEKLFF. The CDR3 bases are TGTGCCAGCAGTTACCTCTCTGCCGCAACTAATGAAAAACTGTTTTTT.

This clone was detected once. The rearrangement uses TRBV28 and TRBJ2-7, with 10 bases that match TRBD1. V was pared by 8 bases and J by 5 bases, with 6 bases of the junction left unmatched. The CDR3 is 13 amino acids. Germline CDR1 and CDR2: MDHEN and SYDVKM. The CDR3 DNA reads TGTGCCAGCGGGGGACAGGGGAGCCACGAGCAGTACTTC. Translated, it gives CASGGQGSHEQYF. The full variable domain, in which reference TRBV28 and TRBJ2-7 provide the parts outside the CDR3, is DVKVTQSSRYLVKRTGEKVFLECVQDMDHENMFWYRQDPGLGLRLIYFSYDVKMKEKGDIPEGYSVSREKKERFSLILESASTNQTSMYLCASGGQGSHEQYFGPGTRLTVT.

The chain is built from TRBV12-3 or TRBV12-4 and TRBJ1-2; D gene ambiguous. V was cut by 3 bases and J by 1 base, with 6 bases left in between. The CDR3 consists of 13 residues. In DNA, the CDR3 is TGTGCCAGCAGTTTGGATAATAACTATGGCTACACCTTC. The encoded protein is CASSLDNNYGYTF.

The chain has TRBV4-2 and TRBJ2-1; TRBD2 aligns across 7 bases. After removal of 0 bases from V and 8 bases from J, the junction contained 10 bases not matched to a gene. The CDR3 totals 16 residues. Germline CDR1 and CDR2: LGHNA and YNFKEQ. The CDR3 sequence is CASSQEGLRTYDEQFF. In nucleotides, the CDR3 is TGTGCCAGCAGCCAAGAGGGACTACGTACATACGATGAGCAGTTCTTC.

Written as DNA, the CDR3 is TGCGCCAGCAGCTTGGGGACAGCTACCACCGGGGAGCTGTTTTTT. Its translation is CASSLGTATTGELFF. The chain links TRBV5-1 to TRBJ2-2; TRBD1 is a possible D gene (6 bases). Trimming removed 0 bases from V and 4 bases from J, with 10 bases in between. CDR1 and CDR2 from the germline V gene are SGHRS and YFSETQ. The length of the CDR3 is 15 residues. The full variable domain, completed using reference TRBV5-1 and TRBJ2-2, is KAGVTQTPRYLIKTRGQQVTLSCSPISGHRSVSWYQQTPGQGLQFLFEYFSETQRNKGNFPGRFSGRQFSNSRSEMNVSTLELGDSALYLCASSLGTATTGELFFGEGSRLTVL.

The genes are TRBV4-2 and TRBJ1-4; D is unresolved. CDR3 length equals 15 residues. Between the trimmed V and J ends, which lost 0 bases and 4 bases, there was a span of 9 bases. Germline assignment: CDR1 LGHNA and CDR2 YNFKEQ. This CDR3 reads CASSQDRRVNEKLFF. The DNA of the CDR3 is TGTGCCAGCAGCCAAGATCGGCGGGTTAATGAAAAACTGTTTTTT.

The J gene is TRBJ1-1, the V gene TRBV3-1 (or the pseudogene TRBV3-2); 10 bases agree with TRBD1. Per germline, CDR1 LGHDT and CDR2 YNNKEL (reference sequence). With V trimmed by 1 base and J by 3 bases, 5 bases remained unmatched. The CDR3 is 16 residues long. The CDR3 is CASSQATTGGDTEAFF. CDR3 coding DNA: TGTGCCAGCAGCCAAGCCACGACAGGGGGCGACACTGAAGCTTTCTTT.